Here is one TCR beta chain with its context. The data were obtained in a study of CD8 T cells in Susac syndrome. When the RNA was reverse transcribed, random hexamers were used with an input of about 0.5 to 1 ug. A single record per CDR3 protein comes from TCRdb applying MiXCR to the immunoSEQ multiplex PCR reads. The data hold around 190,000 distinct CDR3 sequences, with approximately 93% observed a single time. The V and J ends lost 0 bases and 6 bases respectively, with 10 bases between them. This CDR3 spans 14 amino acids. In germline, CDR1 is SEHNR, CDR2 FQNEAQ (reference sequence). The specimen was CD4+ T cells from PBMCs. J is TRBJ2-3 and V is TRBV7-9, with no clear D. This clonotype was sampled from a human donor in good health. The CDR3 loop reads CASSLALGLDTQYF. DNA of the CDR3: TGTGCCAGCAGCTTAGCGCTGGGCCTGGATACGCAGTATTTT.